What follows describes a single T cell receptor beta chain. The antigen this receptor binds is unknown. Base qualities are not recorded, but no much larger clone differs from it by a single base. This record comes from a study of vaccination effects on CD4 cells after COVID-19 (dated by TCRdb to the early 2020s). Some background on the complete study: Across the study, the median time from the second dose to post-vaccine sampling was 72 days (range 14 to 241). Altogether, around eleven COVID-19 convalescent patients and 4 SARS-CoV-2-naive healthy vaccine recipients made up the full study. The Oncomine TCR Beta short-read assay on an Illumina iSeq 100 was used to sequence cultures from other donors in the study. SARS-CoV-2 spike-specific CD4+ TCR repertoires were compared before and after mRNA vaccination in COVID-19 convalescent patients and in infection-naive vaccine recipients. What the study reported, not specific to this receptor: In healthy vaccine recipients, vaccine-induced clones were almost all SARS-CoV-2 mono-reactive, with only 1 of 255 being cross-reactive with common cold coronaviruses. Limitations of the study were the small number of convalescent patients and the absence of early post-infection timepoints. Marked clonal contraction was observed in both infection-induced and vaccine-induced clones at late post-vaccination timepoints, consistent with waning T cell responses.

The receptor library was made with the immunoSEQ multiplex PCR assay. TCR beta CDR3 sequencing was performed on DNA from the cultured, isolated CD4+ T cells. The authors' pipeline ran thus. The analysis removed non-productive TCR sequences, trimmed reads to the CDR3 region, and retained only CDR3s that were 7 or more amino acids long. Antigen-specific clonotypes were identified using the MANAFEST web app by comparison of expansion in peptide wells against reference cultures. For clones to be considered positive, expansion at FDR<0.05 versus reference and all other wells, an odds ratio above 5, and a frequency above 0.1% in two replicate wells were required. A clonotype was defined as cross-reactive if the clonotype was significantly expanded both in SARS-CoV-2 spike wells and in at least one common cold coronavirus spike condition. Levenshtein distance calculated with the stringdist R package was used to assess CDR3 similarity, and unrooted trees were constructed with ape in R 3.6.1. As stored in TCRdb, this immuneACCESS dataset retains in-frame rearrangements with V and J assigned. A fraction of the clones does not appear; measured against another copy, unresolved V genes explain less than half of the discrepancy, and the remainder lacks a known reason. V, J and clone size derive from that table, while D and trimming were established from the DNA sequence. This sample comprises tens of thousands of clones, just under 75% of them detected only once. Less than 2% of the sample rests with the top ten.

In the ViraFEST assay, PBMC were stimulated with viral peptide pools, and TCR sequencing was then used to find antigen-specific CD4+ T cell clonotypes based on their expansion. After more than nine days of culture, CD4+ T cells were isolated with the EasySep CD4+ T cell isolation kit. Participants received two doses of either the BNT162b2 or the mRNA-1273 mRNA SARS-CoV-2 vaccine. Healthy vaccine recipients had no prior SARS-CoV-2 infection, confirmed by negative nucleocapsid antibodies before and after vaccination. Over 1.5 million PBMC per well were cultured with approximately 10 ug/ml peptides in IMDM containing around 4.6% human AB serum, roughly 10 IU/ml IL-2 and gentamicin. On days 3 and 7, half of the culture medium was replaced with fresh IL-2-containing medium. Unless otherwise noted, each peptide stimulation condition was cultured in triplicate wells. PBMC were separated from whole blood using Ficoll-Paque Plus gradient centrifugation and were then either cryopreserved at -140C or used fresh. The spike proteins of SARS-CoV-2 and of the common cold coronaviruses HCoV-NL63, HCoV-OC43 and HCoV-229E were spanned by overlapping peptide pools. Genomic DNA was extracted from cultured CD4+ T cells with the QIAamp micro DNA kit.

V sheds 7 bases and J sheds 0 bases, leaving 10 bases between their ends. Counted from cysteine to phenylalanine, this CDR3 has 14 amino acids. Only the CDR3 portion is preserved as DNA: 42 bases, with reading frame beginning at the first base. The CDR1 and CDR2 encoded by the germline V gene (reference sequence) are LNHDA and SQIVND. This TCR derives from a human donor who received a COVID-19 vaccine. Here the sequenced sample was CD4+ T cells from PBMCs cultured with HCoV-229E spike peptides, taken after COVID-19 vaccination. The cell subset or site label on this specimen signifies: HCoV-229E spike overlapping peptide pool stimulation. The chain is assembled from TRBV19 and TRBJ1-3; TRBD1 might be the D gene, on 6 matching bases. The nucleotide sequence reads TGTGCCAGTATCCGGGGGCACTCTGGAAACACCATATATTTT. The resulting protein is CASIRGHSGNTIYF.